These 32 T cell receptor beta chains originate from one sample sequenced in a study of T-cell memory formation after mild COVID-19. TCRdb independently ran MiXCR on the 5' RACE reads; one entry per CDR3 protein. The data contain roughly 340,000 distinct CDR3 sequences, around a fifth of them seen just once; the ten biggest clones take up about 21%. Sequencing input: PBMCs or a T cell subset sorted from them (not recorded which). The receptors originated from a young man who had mild COVID-19 (a few samples of this study predate the infection). Cell type and time point are not known.

V is TRBV2 and J is TRBJ2-3; a possible D gene is TRBD2 (5 bases). V was clipped by 7 bases and J by 1 base, with 21 bases between them. In germline, CDR1 is SNHLY, CDR2 FYNNEI. The CDR3 covers 17 residues. CDR3 sequence: CASIRYGMKLGTDTQYF. The DNA of the CDR3 is TGTGCCAGCATTCGGTACGGGATGAAGCTAGGCACAGATACGCAGTATTTT.

This clonotype was picked up a small number of times. The gene calls are TRBV10-2 and TRBJ2-7; D may correspond to TRBD1 or TRBD2 (6 bases each). V was pared by 3 bases and J by 0 bases, with 12 bases between. Germline V CDR1 and CDR2: WSHSY, SAAADI. CDR3 size: 15 residues. The CDR3: CASSENGGPSYEQYF. The CDR3 coding sequence is TGCGCCAGCAGTGAAAACGGGGGCCCCTCCTACGAGCAGTACTTC.

This chain links TRBV7-2 with TRBJ2-2, with 11 bases identical to TRBD1. The CDR3 has 18 residues. Unmatched junction bases numbered 10, after V lost 2 bases and J lost 5 bases. Germline assignment: CDR1 SGHTA and CDR2 FQGNSA. The DNA of the CDR3 is TGTGCCAGCAGCTTAAGTGGAGTAGGACAGGGGGCGACCGGGGAGCTGTTTTTT. Amino acids: CASSLSGVGQGATGELFF.

The gene calls are TRBV5-1 and TRBJ2-3, with 8 nucleotides matching TRBD2. Germline-derived CDR1 and CDR2 are SGHRS and YFSETQ. V dropped 6 bases and J dropped 4; count of bases not matched to a gene: 7. The CDR3 totals 14 residues. The CDR3 sequence: CASKLAGFADTQYF. Written as DNA, the CDR3 is TGCGCCAGCAAGCTAGCGGGTTTTGCAGATACGCAGTATTTT.

This clonotype has only a few counts. This rearrangement joins TRBV11-2 to TRBJ1-6, with no clear D. V dropped 1 base and J dropped 9 bases, with 13 bases sitting between them. Germline lookup yields CDR1 SGHAT and CDR2 FQNNGV. This CDR3 contains 15 residues. CDR3 sequence (DNA): TGTGCCAGCAGCTTAGCAGAGCTCAGAAGTTCACCCCTCCACTTT. This sequence encodes CASSLAELRSSPLHF. Full variable domain (missing parts from reference TRBV11-2 and TRBJ1-6): EAGVAQSPRYKIIEKRQSVAFWCNPISGHATLYWYQQILGQGPKLLIQFQNNGVVDDSQLPKDRFSAERLKGVDSTLKIQPAKLEDSAVYLCASSLAELRSSPLHFGNGTRLTVT.

This chain connects TRBV6-2 or TRBV6-3 to TRBJ2-3; no firm D call. Trimming took off 4 bases at V and 0 bases at J, with 8 bases between the two ends. Germline-derived CDR1 and CDR2 are MNHEY and SVGEGT. There are 14 residues in the CDR3. The CDR3 loop is CASSSLVSTDTQYF. The CDR3 bases are TGTGCCAGCAGTTCTCTAGTTAGCACAGATACGCAGTATTTT.

This clonotype has more than one count but fewer than ten. This chain joins TRBV7-2 and TRBJ1-4; D remains ambiguous. V dropped 5 bases and J dropped 8 bases, with 15 bases sitting between them. This CDR3 has 14 amino acids. Germline V gene lookup returns CDR1 SGHTA and CDR2 FQGNSA. CDR3 loop: CASSDPPTGEKLFF. For the CDR3, the DNA is TGTGCCAGCAGCGATCCTCCTACCGGCGAAAAACTGTTTTTT. The full variable domain, in which reference TRBV7-2 and TRBJ1-4 provide the parts outside the CDR3, is GAGVSQSPSNKVTEKGKDVELRCDPISGHTALYWYRQSLGQGLEFLIYFQGNSAPDKSGLPSDRFSAERTGGSVSTLTIQRTQQEDSAVYLCASSDPPTGEKLFFGSGTQLSVL.

This clonotype has just a few counts. The V and J genes are TRBV20-1 and TRBJ1-1; D gene ambiguous. This CDR3 region has 11 residues. V lost 6 bases and J lost 3, with 8 bases in between. CDR1 and CDR2 from the germline V gene are DFQATT and SNEGSKA (reference sequence). The CDR3 region has the DNA TGCAGTGCAGCGAAGTACACTGAAGCTTTCTTT. Protein: CSAAKYTEAFF.

This clonotype was picked up a small number of times. V is TRBV6-2 or TRBV6-3 and J is TRBJ2-5; 7 bases match TRBD2. Germline-derived CDR1 and CDR2 are MNHEY and SVGEGT. The CDR3 totals 14 residues. The trim removed 8 bases at V and 0 bases at J, leaving 6 bases unmatched. The CDR3 here is CASGDYLYQETQYF. The CDR3 nucleotides are TGTGCCAGCGGGGACTACCTGTACCAAGAGACCCAGTACTTC.

The V call is TRBV9, the J call TRBJ2-5; 7 nucleotides align to TRBD2. The CDR3 length is 14 residues. Germline V gives CDR1 SGDLS, CDR2 YYNGEE. Trimming took 4 bases from V and 3 from J; bases not matched to a gene: 6. This chain's CDR3 is CASSPPGREETQYF. CDR3 DNA sequence: TGTGCCAGCAGCCCCCCGGGGAGGGAAGAGACCCAGTACTTC.

The V gene is TRBV7-9, the J gene TRBJ2-1; D tentatively fits TRBD1 or TRBD2 (5 bases each). Germline V gives CDR1 SEHNR, CDR2 FQNEAQ (reference sequence). The CDR3 sequence is 19 residues long. The V gene lost 8 bases and the J gene lost 3 bases, with 29 bases spanning the gap. CDR3 loop: CASYGTEGPTLSLYNEQFF. The CDR3 nucleotides read TGTGCCAGCTATGGTACCGAGGGGCCGACCTTATCGCTCTACAATGAGCAGTTCTTC. Filled out from reference TRBV7-9 and TRBJ2-1, the complete variable domain reads DTGVSQNPRHKITKRGQNVTFRCDPISEHNRLYWYRQTLGQGPEFLTYFQNEAQLEKSRLLSDRFSAERPKGSFSTLEIQRTEQGDSAMYLCASYGTEGPTLSLYNEQFFGPGTRLTVL.

This clonotype was observed a few times. This sequence joins TRBV5-6 and TRBJ2-6; 7 bases match TRBD1. Germline V gene sequence: CDR1 SGHDT, CDR2 YYEEEE. The CDR3 consists of 17 residues. V shed 4 bases and J 0 bases; nucleotides not matched to a gene: 7. The CDR3 DNA reads as TGTGCCAGCAGCCCAATGGACAGGACCTCTGGGGCCAACGTCCTGACTTTC. It specifies CASSPMDRTSGANVLTF.

This clonotype occurred a few times. The V call is TRBV5-1, the J call TRBJ2-2; D assignment may be TRBD1 or TRBD2 (5 bases each). The CDR3 spans 14 residues. Per the germline V gene, CDR1 is SGHRS and CDR2 is YFSETQ. V dropped 3 bases and J dropped 5 bases, with 11 bases sitting between them. As DNA, the CDR3 is TGCGCCAGCAGCTACCGGGACGGGACCGGGGAGCTGTTTTTT. Translating gives CASSYRDGTGELFF.

The J gene is TRBJ1-1, the V gene TRBV2; unclear D gene. CDR3 size: 11 residues. V was cut by 6 bases and J by 8 bases, with 10 bases left in between. CDR1 is SNHLY, CDR2 FYNNEI, per germline. The CDR3 is CASREKTEAFF. The DNA for the CDR3 is TGTGCCAGCAGGGAGAAAACGGAAGCTTTCTTT.

This clonotype came up once. The V and J genes are TRBV7-2 and TRBJ2-6; TRBD2 matches 12 bases. This CDR3 has 21 amino acids. Unmatched junction bases numbered 13, after V lost 4 bases and J lost 0 bases. The germline V gene encodes CDR1 SGHTA and CDR2 FQGNSA. CDR3 sequence (DNA): TGTGCCAGCAGCTCTCGGCAACTAGCGGGGGGAACCATCTCTGGGGCCAACGTCCTGACTTTC. Amino acids: CASSSRQLAGGTISGANVLTF.

V gene TRBV3-1 combines with J gene TRBJ2-4; 8 bases are a match to TRBD1. The CDR3 has 15 amino acids. From germline, CDR1 is LGHDT and CDR2 YNNKEL (reference sequence). V shed 2 bases, J shed 8 bases, and the junction held 8 bases outside the gene matches. CDR3 protein: CASSQPYGQGDIQYF. Written as DNA, the CDR3 is TGTGCCAGCAGCCAACCTTACGGACAGGGTGACATTCAGTACTTC.

The V gene is TRBV7-2, the J gene TRBJ1-2; D not resolved. Per the germline V gene, CDR1 is SGHTA and CDR2 is FQGNSA. The CDR3 covers 12 residues. V was trimmed by 5 bases and J by 4 bases, leaving 8 bases between them. CDR3 loop: CASSTRSYGYTF. As DNA, the CDR3 is TGTGCCAGCAGCACCCGAAGCTATGGCTACACCTTC.

This clonotype appeared a few times. V usage is TRBV28 and J usage is TRBJ1-4; no clear D gene. CDR3 length: 17 residues. The V gene's germline CDR1 is MDHEN and CDR2 SYDVKM. Deletions cut 3 bases from V and 8 bases from J, with 22 bases between. The CDR3 here is CASSFATSFGIREKLFF. The CDR3 region has the DNA TGTGCCAGCAGTTTTGCGACCAGTTTCGGGATTCGGGAAAAACTGTTTTTT.

This clonotype has only a few counts. The rearrangement links TRBV6-1 to TRBJ2-4, with no clear D. The CDR3 is 13 residues long. V lost 4 bases, J lost 5 bases, and 9 bases lay in between. The V gene's germline CDR1 is MNHNS and CDR2 SASEGT. In nucleotides, the CDR3 is TGTGCCAGCAGTGTTAGCCCGCAAAACATTCAGTACTTC. This codes for CASSVSPQNIQYF.

V and J are TRBV11-2 and TRBJ2-7, with TRBD2 as a possible D gene (5 bases). The CDR3 consists of 14 residues. Germline V gene sequence: CDR1 SGHAT, CDR2 FQNNGV. The V gene lost 5 bases and the J gene lost 2 bases, with 13 bases spanning the gap. CDR3 nucleotide sequence: TGTGCCAGCAGCCCTTACCTAGCCCCCTACGAGCAGTACTTC. It specifies CASSPYLAPYEQYF. Full variable domain (outside the CDR3, taken from reference TRBV11-2 and TRBJ2-7): EAGVAQSPRYKIIEKRQSVAFWCNPISGHATLYWYQQILGQGPKLLIQFQNNGVVDDSQLPKDRFSAERLKGVDSTLKIQPAKLEDSAVYLCASSPYLAPYEQYFGPGTRLTVT.

The table lists this clonotype with many counts. J is TRBJ2-7 and V is TRBV5-5; TRBD1 aligns across 9 bases. Germline V gene data show CDR1 as SGHKS and CDR2 as YYEKEE (reference sequence). With V trimmed by 2 bases and J by 6 bases, 6 bases remained unmatched. This CDR3 contains 14 residues. CDR3 nucleotides: TGTGCCAGCAGCTTAAGGACAGGGGCAGTCGAGCAGTACTTC. This encodes CASSLRTGAVEQYF.

V gene TRBV5-6 combines with J gene TRBJ2-1, with D unclear. This CDR3 has 13 amino acids. Trimming took off 5 bases at V and 8 bases at J, with 14 bases between the two ends. Germline-derived CDR1 and CDR2 are SGHDT and YYEEEE. The DNA of the CDR3 is TGTGCCAGCAGAATATCACCCTCACATGAGCAGTTCTTC. It encodes CASRISPSHEQFF. The whole variable domain, filled in from reference TRBV5-6 and TRBJ2-1, reads DAGVTQSPTHLIKTRGQQVTLRCSPKSGHDTVSWYQQALGQGPQFIFQYYEEEERQRGNFPDRFSGHQFPNYSSELNVNALLLGDSALYLCASRISPSHEQFFGPGTRLTVL.

V gene TRBV12-3 or TRBV12-4 combines with J gene TRBJ1-6; 7 bases agree with TRBD1. V shed 2 bases and J 8 bases; nucleotides not matched to a gene: 9. The CDR3 has 16 residues. CDR3 sequence (DNA): TGTGCCAGCAGTTTATCATGGGGACAGAGCCATTCACCCCTCCACTTT. This codes for CASSLSWGQSHSPLHF.

This chain links TRBV7-2 with TRBJ2-5; 11 nucleotides agree with TRBD2. CDR3 length equals 15 residues. V trimming: 5 bases; J trimming: 5 bases; junction bases outside the gene matches: 7. Germline-derived CDR1 and CDR2 are SGHTA and FQGNSA. The CDR3 sequence is CASSDPSGGRETQYF. CDR3 DNA: TGTGCCAGCAGCGACCCTAGCGGGGGGCGTGAGACCCAGTACTTC.

The chain employs TRBV15 and TRBJ2-7; TRBD1 aligns across 9 bases. Germline CDR1 is LNHNV and CDR2 is YYDKDF (reference sequence). With V trimmed by 1 base and J by 4 bases, 8 bases remained unmatched. The CDR3 is 16 amino acids. CDR3 in amino acids: CATSRARGQGPYEQYF. CDR3 nucleotide sequence: TGTGCCACCAGCAGAGCACGGGGACAGGGCCCTTACGAGCAGTACTTC.

V and J are TRBV7-8 and TRBJ2-2; D may be TRBD1 or TRBD2 (5 bases each). The CDR3 loop spans 17 amino acids. Trimming pared 1 base from V and 4 bases from J, leaving 16 bases between. Germline loops: CDR1 SGHVS, CDR2 FQNEAQ. The DNA of the CDR3 is TGTGCCAGCAGCTTAGGCGCCGGGACGGAGTTCACCGGGGAGCTGTTTTTT. Its protein product is CASSLGAGTEFTGELFF.

The chain recombines TRBV4-1 with TRBJ1-5, with D uncertain. The length of the CDR3 is 14 residues. V was cut by 1 base and J by 3 bases, with 7 bases left in between. Germline CDR1 MGHRA, CDR2 YSYEKL. The CDR3, as DNA: TGCGCCAGCAGCCAAGGGCAGCACAATCAGCCCCAGCATTTT. Its translation: CASSQGQHNQPQHF.

This clonotype has just a few counts. The J gene is TRBJ1-2, the V gene TRBV5-1; D unresolved. The CDR3 is made up of 13 amino acids. V was trimmed by 0 bases and J by 7 bases, leaving 10 bases between them. CDR1 and CDR2 (germline): SGHRS, YFSETQ. The CDR3 region has the DNA TGCGCCAGCAGCTTGGAAAGGGAAGGTGGCTACACCTTC. Translation gives CASSLEREGGYTF. Full variable domain (remainder filled in from reference TRBV5-1 and TRBJ1-2): KAGVTQTPRYLIKTRGQQVTLSCSPISGHRSVSWYQQTPGQGLQFLFEYFSETQRNKGNFPGRFSGRQFSNSRSEMNVSTLELGDSALYLCASSLEREGGYTFGSGTRLTVV.

This clonotype was detected only a few times. V and J are TRBV5-1 and TRBJ2-2; D is perhaps TRBD1 (6 bases). Germline V gives CDR1 SGHRS, CDR2 YFSETQ. The V end lost 5 bases, the J end lost 4 bases, and 12 bases lay between the germline ends. This CDR3 is 14 amino acids long. CDR3 sequence: CASRGQGSTGELFF. DNA of the CDR3: TGCGCCAGCAGGGGCCAGGGGTCCACCGGGGAGCTGTTTTTT.

The J gene is TRBJ2-1, the V gene TRBV7-3, with 7 bases identical to TRBD1. CDR3 length equals 16 residues. The junction had 9 bases not matched to a gene; V was cut back by 5 bases and J by 2 bases. Germline CDR1 SGHTA, CDR2 FQGTGA. Written as DNA, the CDR3 is TGTGCCAGCAGCAAGAACTCCGGGACAGCCTACAATGAGCAGTTCTTC. It codes for CASSKNSGTAYNEQFF.

The J gene is TRBJ2-3, the V gene TRBV5-1, with 9 positions matching TRBD1. V shed 3 bases and J 2 bases; nucleotides not matched to a gene: 7. This CDR3 spans 16 amino acids. Germline V CDR1 and CDR2: SGHRS, YFSETQ. The CDR3 loop is CASSSYRGPATDTQYF. The CDR3 DNA follows: TGCGCCAGCAGCTCGTACAGGGGGCCTGCCACAGATACGCAGTATTTT. Full variable domain (missing parts from reference TRBV5-1 and TRBJ2-3): KAGVTQTPRYLIKTRGQQVTLSCSPISGHRSVSWYQQTPGQGLQFLFEYFSETQRNKGNFPGRFSGRQFSNSRSEMNVSTLELGDSALYLCASSSYRGPATDTQYFGPGTRLTVL.

This chain links TRBV19 with TRBJ2-2; unclear D gene. The CDR3 extends over 16 amino acids. V was clipped by 6 bases and J by 8 bases, with 22 bases between them. Germline loops: CDR1 LNHDA, CDR2 SQIVND (reference sequence). The CDR3 here is CASSHRPRSEVGELFF. DNA of the CDR3: TGTGCCAGTAGCCACCGGCCCAGGTCCGAGGTGGGGGAGCTGTTTTTT.